These 28 T cell receptor beta chains were all obtained from the same sample, sequenced in a study of blood T cell repertoires in COVID-19. The table came from immunoSEQ multiplex PCR; TCRdb's copy has only in-frame clones and leaves some out. The top ten hold less than 2% of the sample, which has roughly 300,000 clones, 89% seen once. Sequenced sample: peripheral blood. The receptors here all came from a woman between 25 and 40 years old with COVID-19, enrolled during active disease.

V usage is TRBV7-9 and J usage is TRBJ1-3; 9 bases match TRBD1. Germline CDR1 is SEHNR and CDR2 is FQNEAQ (reference sequence). The junction had 7 bases not matched to a gene; V was cut back by 5 bases and J by 8 bases. The CDR3 spans 14 residues. CDR3 in DNA: TGTGCCAGCAGCCCCGGACAGGGGATAGACACCATATATTTT. This encodes CASSPGQGIDTIYF.

The V call is TRBV7-9, the J call TRBJ2-3; D may be TRBD1 or TRBD2 (5 bases each). Trimming cost V 7 bases and J 0 bases, with 11 bases left between them. Germline V gene sequence: CDR1 SEHNR, CDR2 FQNEAQ (reference sequence). This CDR3 has 14 residues. The CDR3 DNA reads as TGTGCCAGCACCGGGGCATCTAGCACAGATACGCAGTATTTT. It encodes CASTGASSTDTQYF. Full variable domain (outside the CDR3, taken from reference TRBV7-9 and TRBJ2-3): DTGVSQNPRHKITKRGQNVTFRCDPISEHNRLYWYRQTLGQGPEFLTYFQNEAQLEKSRLLSDRFSAERPKGSFSTLEIQRTEQGDSAMYLCASTGASSTDTQYFGPGTRLTVL.

The rearrangement links TRBV6-5 to TRBJ1-1; D unresolved. Germline CDR1 reads MNHEY; CDR2 reads SVGAGI. The germline V and J ends were trimmed by 4 bases and 2 bases, with 14 bases remaining between them. This CDR3 is built from 15 residues. The CDR3 DNA sequence: TGTGCCAGCAGTTCCTCCATGGTTGGCAACACTGAAGCTTTCTTT. Its translation: CASSSSMVGNTEAFF.

V is TRBV4-1 and J is TRBJ2-6; 8 bases are shared with TRBD1. Germline V CDR1 and CDR2: MGHRA, YSYEKL. V shed 3 bases, J shed 0 bases, and the junction held 10 bases outside the gene matches. This CDR3 is built from 19 residues. The CDR3: CASSQIPGQDHSGANVLTF. DNA of the CDR3: TGCGCCAGCAGCCAGATTCCGGGACAGGACCACTCTGGGGCCAACGTCCTGACTTTC.

The chain is built from TRBV5-1 and TRBJ2-3; 10 positions agree with TRBD1. CDR1 and CDR2 from the germline V gene are SGHRS and YFSETQ. The CDR3 is made up of 14 amino acids. The ends lost 0 bases at V and 6 bases at J; junction bases unmatched: 1. This CDR3 is CASSLGTGGDTQYF. DNA of the CDR3: TGCGCCAGCAGCTTGGGGACAGGGGGGGATACGCAGTATTTT.

This chain joins TRBV2 and TRBJ1-1, with 7 bases lining up with TRBD1. The germline V gene has CDR1 SNHLY and CDR2 FYNNEI. Trimming at V came to 4 bases and at J to 5 bases, leaving 10 bases not matched to a gene. This CDR3 spans 15 amino acids. The DNA of the CDR3 is TGTGCCAGCAGTGTAGGTGAGACAGGGAGGACTGAAGCTTTCTTT. Encoded protein: CASSVGETGRTEAFF.

J is TRBJ1-5 and V is TRBV3-1 (or the pseudogene TRBV3-2); D remains ambiguous. V lost 1 base and J lost 3, with 7 bases in between. The CDR3 totals 14 residues. Germline V gene data show CDR1 as LGHDT and CDR2 as YNNKEL (reference sequence). The CDR3 DNA is TGTGCCAGCAGCCAAGGATTACTCAATCAGCCCCAGCATTTT. Its protein is CASSQGLLNQPQHF.

This chain links TRBV4-1 with TRBJ1-2, with a weak D call TRBD1 (5 bases). This CDR3 spans 14 amino acids. Germline CDR1 and CDR2: MGHRA and YSYEKL. Trimming left V 3 bases short and J 4 bases short, with 12 bases between. CDR3 nucleotides: TGCGCCAGCAGCCACATAGGGGTGGGCTATGGCTACACCTTC. Its protein is CASSHIGVGYGYTF.

Only a few counts were recorded for this clone. This chain links TRBV11-2 with TRBJ1-6, with TRBD1 matching 9 bases. V trimming: 1 base; J trimming: 9 bases; junction bases outside the gene matches: 1. The CDR3 contains 14 residues. In germline, CDR1 is SGHAT, CDR2 FQNNGV. CDR3 amino acids: CASSLGDRASPLHF. Here the CDR3 DNA reads TGTGCCAGCAGCTTAGGGGACAGGGCTTCACCCCTCCACTTT.

DNA for the CDR3: TGTGCCAGCAGCGCCCAACAGGTCACGAACACTGAAGCTTTCTTT. It is translated as CASSAQQVTNTEAFF. The J gene is TRBJ1-1, the V gene TRBV11-2; D might be TRBD1 (5 bases). The CDR3 runs to 15 residues. The V end was cut by 5 bases, the J end by 1 base, with 14 bases between. The germline V gene has CDR1 SGHAT and CDR2 FQNNGV.

In nucleotides, the CDR3 is TGTGCCACCAGTGATCGGACAGTCTATGGCTACACCTTC. The encoded protein is CATSDRTVYGYTF. The gene calls are TRBV24-1 and TRBJ1-2; D possibly corresponds to TRBD1 (6 bases). There are 13 residues in the CDR3. Germline V gene data show CDR1 as KGHDR and CDR2 as SFDVKD. The germline V and J ends were trimmed by 3 bases and 4 bases, with 8 bases remaining between them.

The J gene is TRBJ2-7, the V gene TRBV4-2, with D maybe TRBD1 (5 bases). The CDR3 has 13 amino acids. The germline V and J ends were trimmed by 5 bases and 3 bases, with 11 bases remaining between them. CDR1 is LGHNA and CDR2 is YNFKEQ in the germline V gene. CDR3 protein: CASSTPQGYEQYF. The CDR3 coding sequence is TGTGCCAGCAGCACCCCCCAGGGCTACGAGCAGTACTTC.

This clone has a single count. The V call is TRBV12-3 or TRBV12-4, the J call TRBJ1-1; D is perhaps TRBD1 (5 bases). Trimming pared 4 bases from V and 6 bases from J, leaving 12 bases between. This CDR3 is built from 13 residues. In nucleotides, the CDR3 is TGTGCCAGCAGTTCCAGGGATGACTCTGAAGCTTTCTTT. It specifies CASSSRDDSEAFF.

CDR3 nucleotide sequence: TGTGCCAGTAGTATCTCCCGGTGGCTCCATACCGCCCCAGGCAAAAACATTCAGTACTTC. Protein sequence: CASSISRWLHTAPGKNIQYF. V gene TRBV19 combines with J gene TRBJ2-4; D is uncertain. The CDR3 sequence is 20 residues long. With 3 bases removed from V and 3 bases from J, the gap between germline ends came to 27 bases. Per the germline V gene, CDR1 is LNHDA and CDR2 is SQIVND (reference sequence).

This sequence joins TRBV3-1 (or the pseudogene TRBV3-2) and TRBJ1-2; maybe TRBD1 (5 bases). Germline CDR1 and CDR2: LGHDT and YNNKEL (reference sequence). The CDR3 covers 14 residues. Trimming left V 3 bases short and J 5 bases short, with 13 bases between. The CDR3 DNA sequence: TGTGCCAGCAGCCAGGTGGAAGGGACTTATGGCTACACCTTC. This codes for CASSQVEGTYGYTF.

The chain combines TRBV27 with TRBJ1-2; 9 bases are shared with TRBD1. In germline, CDR1 is MNHEY, CDR2 SMNVEV (reference sequence). This CDR3 is built from 15 residues. V gave up 7 bases and J gave up 0 bases; unmatched junction bases: 6. In DNA, the CDR3 is TGTGCCAGCAAAAAACAGGGGGCGGCTAACTATGGCTACACCTTC. It encodes CASKKQGAANYGYTF.

Points on this clone: Other nucleotide sequences in the sample specify the same CDR3. The V call is TRBV18, the J call TRBJ2-5; D is possibly TRBD1 (6 bases). Germline CDR1 reads KGHSH; CDR2 reads LQKENI. The CDR3 runs 14 residues. V lost 3 bases and J 5 bases, leaving 13 bases between the germline ends. The CDR3 DNA is TGTGCCAGCTCACCCTCAGGGGCTGGGGAGACCCAGTACTTC. As protein: CASSPSGAGETQYF.

J is TRBJ2-7 and V is TRBV12-5; TRBD2 aligns across 7 bases. The CDR3 totals 13 residues. Germline assignment: CDR1 LGHNT and CDR2 FRNRAP. V shed 5 bases and J 3 bases; nucleotides not matched to a gene: 4. Here the CDR3 DNA reads TGTGCTAGTGGTGCGGGAGTTGTCTACGAGCAGTACTTC. It specifies CASGAGVVYEQYF.

In this sample, this clone turned up once. The chain recombines TRBV12-3 or TRBV12-4 with TRBJ1-6, with TRBD1 as a possible D gene (6 bases). The CDR3 length is 12 residues. Trimming removed 8 bases at V and 8 bases at J, with 10 bases between. The CDR3 protein is CASRDIYSPLHF. In DNA, the CDR3 is TGTGCCAGCCGGGACATCTATTCACCCCTCCACTTT.

This clone was counted a single time. The V gene is TRBV7-2, the J gene TRBJ1-5; 8 nucleotides agree with TRBD1. The CDR3 covers 15 residues. The trim removed 1 base at V and 7 bases at J, leaving 6 bases unmatched. Germline loops: CDR1 SGHTA, CDR2 FQGNSA. The chain's CDR3 is CASSLGTGSSQPQHF. CDR3 nucleotide sequence: TGTGCCAGCAGCTTAGGGACAGGGTCATCCCAGCCCCAGCATTTT.

This clone was counted a single time. The rearrangement joins TRBV10-2 to TRBJ1-1, with TRBD1 matching 8 bases. J lost 1 base, V lost 6 bases, and 4 bases had no gene match. This CDR3 is 14 amino acids long. In germline, CDR1 is WSHSY, CDR2 SAAADI. CDR3 nucleotides: TGCGCCAGCAGCCCACAGGGGGGGAACACTGAAGCTTTCTTT. It codes for CASSPQGGNTEAFF.

This clone has a single count. The chain employs TRBV5-1 and TRBJ1-4; 8 positions match TRBD1. Unmatched junction bases numbered 4, after V lost 3 bases and J lost 6 bases. Germline CDR1 SGHRS, CDR2 YFSETQ. The CDR3 length is 14 residues. CDR3 residues: CASSYQGADEKLFF. CDR3 DNA: TGCGCCAGCAGCTACCAGGGGGCGGATGAAAAACTGTTTTTT.

The genes are TRBV7-9 and TRBJ2-1; TRBD2 matches 8 bases. The length of the CDR3 is 16 residues. Germline assignment: CDR1 SEHNR and CDR2 FQNEAQ (reference sequence). Trimming at V came to 5 bases and at J to 6 bases, leaving 12 bases not matched to a gene. The CDR3 region is CASSPPGGAIANEQFF. Written as DNA, the CDR3 is TGTGCCAGCAGCCCGCCGGGGGGGGCAATAGCCAATGAGCAGTTCTTC.

The CDR3 is CASRRTANQPQHF. In DNA, the CDR3 is TGTGCCAGCCGCCGGACAGCTAATCAGCCCCAGCATTTT. The genes are TRBV6-5 and TRBJ1-5; D possibly corresponds to TRBD1 (6 bases). Germline V CDR1 and CDR2: MNHEY, SVGAGI. V dropped 8 bases and J dropped 4 bases, with 12 bases sitting between them. The CDR3 has 13 residues.

The chain combines TRBV4-1 with TRBJ1-3; D is unclear. This CDR3 comprises 15 residues. V was shortened by 5 bases and J by 1 base, with 12 bases between the two germline ends. Looked up from germline, CDR1 is MGHRA and CDR2 is YSYEKL. The CDR3 nucleotides are TGCGCCAGCAGCGCTAAACTAGGGTCTGGAAACACCATATATTTT. Its protein is CASSAKLGSGNTIYF.

This clone has a handful of counts. The chain links TRBV28 to TRBJ1-1; D call uncertain. CDR1 is MDHEN, CDR2 SYDVKM, per germline. The CDR3 contains 12 residues. V gave up 0 bases and J gave up 4 bases, with 3 bases separating them. The CDR3 nucleotides are TGTGCCAGCAGTTTATGGAGCACTGAAGCTTTCTTT. Protein: CASSLWSTEAFF.

The chain is built from TRBV12-3 or TRBV12-4 and TRBJ2-7; D is unclear. V shed 3 bases and J shed 6 bases, with 12 bases lying between them. The CDR3 loop spans 13 amino acids. The CDR3: CASSFRQVGEQYF. The DNA for the CDR3 is TGTGCCAGCAGTTTTCGCCAGGTTGGCGAGCAGTACTTC.

As for this clone: The same CDR3 can be traced to other DNA sequences in this sample. V is TRBV5-6 and J is TRBJ1-5; 7 bases are a match to TRBD1. Losses at the gene ends were 4 bases for V and 2 bases for J; bases not matched to a gene: 3. The germline gives CDR1 SGHDT, CDR2 YYEEEE. The CDR3 extends over 14 amino acids. This CDR3 is CASSPGTGNQPQHF. DNA for the CDR3: TGTGCCAGCAGCCCCGGGACAGGCAATCAGCCCCAGCATTTT.